Listed below are T cell receptor beta chains from one sample, sequenced in a study of spatial heterogeneity in lung cancer. From the 5' RACE reads, TCRdb called clonotypes with MiXCR, one entry per CDR3 protein. The sample holds around 89,000 distinct CDR3 sequences, about 12% seen once. The sample in question was PBMCs, obtained at surgery. All receptors derive from a male donor with early-stage non-small cell lung cancer. Each CDR3 is given with its conserved first and last residue. A D gene is named only where the DNA matches it firmly. Clone size is stated in some rows and not others, as once, few, many or a class when expanded.

j_gene: TRBJ2-3; abundance: NA; v_gene: TRBV7-2; d_gene: TRBD2; CDR3nt: TGTGCCAGCAGCTTAGCCTCCACTAGCGGGAGTGGGTATACGCAGTATTTT; CDR3aa: CASSLASTSGSGYTQYF
j_gene: TRBJ1-5; abundance: few; v_gene: TRBV15; d_gene: TRBD1; CDR3nt: TGTGCCACCAGCGGGAACGAGTTTTCCAGGGGGCGAGGGAATCAGCCCCAGCATTTT; CDR3aa: CATSGNEFSRGRGNQPQHF
j_gene: TRBJ2-5; abundance: many; v_gene: TRBV7-9; d_gene: TRBD1; CDR3nt: TGTGCCAGCAGTTATAAACCGGGACAGGGTAAAGAGACCCAGTACTTC; CDR3aa: CASSYKPGQGKETQYF
j_gene: TRBJ1-1; abundance: few; v_gene: TRBV6-6; d_gene: NA; CDR3nt: TGTGCCAGCAGTTCACAGGGCTCGAACACTGAAGCTTTCTTT; CDR3aa: CASSSQGSNTEAFF
j_gene: TRBJ2-3; abundance: few; v_gene: TRBV6-4; d_gene: TRBD2; CDR3nt: TGTGCCAGCAAGAGCGGGGCTAGCACAGATACGCAGTATTTT; CDR3aa: CASKSGASTDTQYF
j_gene: TRBJ1-2; abundance: NA; v_gene: TRBV30; d_gene: NA; CDR3nt: TGTGCCTGGAGGATGGGGGCAGGCGGCTACACCTTC; CDR3aa: CAWRMGAGGYTF
j_gene: TRBJ2-5; abundance: many; v_gene: TRBV12-3/TRBV12-4; d_gene: TRBD2; CDR3nt: TGTGCCAGCAGGCCGACCGGGACTAGCGGCCAAGAGACCCAGTACTTC; CDR3aa: CASRPTGTSGQETQYF
j_gene: TRBJ2-1; abundance: many; v_gene: TRBV7-2; d_gene: NA; CDR3nt: TGTGCCAGCAGGAATAGGTACTTGGGGAATGAGCAGTTCTTC; CDR3aa: CASRNRYLGNEQFF
j_gene: TRBJ2-3; abundance: many; v_gene: TRBV5-1; d_gene: NA; CDR3nt: TGCGCCAGCAGCGCAACCGGGACTAGCACAGATACGCAGTATTTT; CDR3aa: CASSATGTSTDTQYF
j_gene: TRBJ1-1; abundance: NA; v_gene: TRBV5-5; d_gene: TRBD1; CDR3nt: TGTGCCAGCAGCTTGACCCCGGGACAGGGGGCCACTGAAGCTTTCTTT; CDR3aa: CASSLTPGQGATEAFF
j_gene: TRBJ2-3; abundance: few; v_gene: TRBV14; d_gene: NA; CDR3nt: TGTGCCAGCAGCCGCCTGGACAGACGCACAGATACGCAGTATTTT; CDR3aa: CASSRLDRRTDTQYF
j_gene: TRBJ1-3; abundance: few; v_gene: TRBV13; d_gene: NA; CDR3nt: TGTGCCAGCAGCCCCAAGATCTCTGGAAACACCATATATTTT; CDR3aa: CASSPKISGNTIYF
j_gene: TRBJ2-3; abundance: few; v_gene: TRBV7-2; d_gene: TRBD1; CDR3nt: TGTGCCAGCAGCCTGGGACAGGGTACAGATACGCAGTATTTT; CDR3aa: CASSLGQGTDTQYF
j_gene: TRBJ1-3; abundance: many; v_gene: TRBV12-3/TRBV12-4; d_gene: NA; CDR3nt: TGTGCCAGCAATATACTACAGGGTGACGGAAACACCATATATTTT; CDR3aa: CASNILQGDGNTIYF
j_gene: TRBJ2-7; abundance: many; v_gene: TRBV9; d_gene: TRBD2; CDR3nt: TGTGCCAGCAGCGAGGGAGGGAGCTCCTACGAGCAGTACTTC; CDR3aa: CASSEGGSSYEQYF
j_gene: TRBJ2-1; abundance: NA; v_gene: TRBV20-1; d_gene: TRBD2; CDR3nt: TGCAGTGCTAGAGATGAGGACCGGGCTAGCGGGAGATACAATGAGCAGTTCTTC; CDR3aa: CSARDEDRASGRYNEQFF
j_gene: TRBJ2-1; abundance: NA; v_gene: TRBV9; d_gene: TRBD1; CDR3nt: TGTGCCAGCAGCTCCCGGACAGGGATAAACAATGAGCAGTTCTTC; CDR3aa: CASSSRTGINNEQFF
j_gene: TRBJ2-1; abundance: few; v_gene: TRBV28; d_gene: NA; CDR3nt: TGTGCCAGCACCGGTTCGGGAGAAGGCAATGAGCAGTTCTTC; CDR3aa: CASTGSGEGNEQFF
j_gene: TRBJ1-5; abundance: many; v_gene: TRBV12-3/TRBV12-4; d_gene: NA; CDR3nt: TGTGCCAGCAGTGCTGGGGATCAGCCCCAGCATTTT; CDR3aa: CASSAGDQPQHF
j_gene: TRBJ2-3; abundance: NA; v_gene: TRBV7-2; d_gene: TRBD2; CDR3nt: TGTGCCAGCAGACTCGGACTAGCGGACACAGATACGCAGTATTTT; CDR3aa: CASRLGLADTDTQYF
j_gene: TRBJ1-2; abundance: few; v_gene: TRBV10-3; d_gene: NA; CDR3nt: TGTGCCATCAGTGAGTCGAAGGAGTATGGCTACACCTTC; CDR3aa: CAISESKEYGYTF
j_gene: TRBJ1-1; abundance: few; v_gene: TRBV9; d_gene: NA; CDR3nt: TGTGCCAGCAGCGTAGTCCCAGCAGGGAACAGTGAAGCTTTCTTT; CDR3aa: CASSVVPAGNSEAFF
j_gene: TRBJ2-1; abundance: NA; v_gene: TRBV19; d_gene: TRBD1; CDR3nt: TGTGCCAGTAGTAGGAGGACAGGGCTCCTAGCGAGTAGCTCCTACAATGAGCAGTTCTTC; CDR3aa: CASSRRTGLLASSSYNEQFF
j_gene: TRBJ2-1; abundance: NA; v_gene: TRBV18; d_gene: NA; CDR3nt: TGTGCCAGCTCACCACGAGGCGGTCAGTCCTACAATGAGCAGTTCTTC; CDR3aa: CASSPRGGQSYNEQFF
j_gene: TRBJ2-3; abundance: few; v_gene: TRBV7-2; d_gene: TRBD2; CDR3nt: TGTGCCAGCAGCCCCCAATCCGGCGGGGGGGCGACAGATACGCAGTATTTT; CDR3aa: CASSPQSGGGATDTQYF
j_gene: TRBJ2-1; abundance: few; v_gene: TRBV12-3/TRBV12-4; d_gene: TRBD2; CDR3nt: TGTGCCAGCAGTTTGGTTGCTAGCGGGAGTCGTGGTGAGCAGTTCTTC; CDR3aa: CASSLVASGSRGEQFF
j_gene: TRBJ1-2; abundance: few; v_gene: TRBV14; d_gene: TRBD1; CDR3nt: TGTGCCAGCAGCCCGACAGGGGGATGGAGTGGCTACACCTTC; CDR3aa: CASSPTGGWSGYTF
j_gene: TRBJ2-2; abundance: NA; v_gene: TRBV9; d_gene: NA; CDR3nt: TGTGCCAGCAGCGTAGTCTCCAGACCCCAGACCGGGGAGCTGTTTTTT; CDR3aa: CASSVVSRPQTGELFF
j_gene: TRBJ2-1; abundance: few; v_gene: TRBV7-2; d_gene: NA; CDR3nt: TGTGCCAGCAGCCCCAGGGAAGTCACCTACAATGAGCAGTTCTTC; CDR3aa: CASSPREVTYNEQFF
j_gene: TRBJ1-3; abundance: few; v_gene: TRBV25-1; d_gene: NA; CDR3nt: TGTGCCAGCAGTGAGACCAATCACGGAAACACCATATATTTT; CDR3aa: CASSETNHGNTIYF
j_gene: TRBJ1-2; abundance: NA; v_gene: TRBV7-8; d_gene: NA; CDR3nt: TGTGCCAGCAGCTTAGGAAGGGGTTATGGGGATGGCTACACCTTC; CDR3aa: CASSLGRGYGDGYTF
j_gene: TRBJ1-1; abundance: few; v_gene: TRBV28; d_gene: TRBD1; CDR3nt: TGTGCCAGCAGTTTATCCGGACAGGGGGCACCTCTTGAAGCTTTCTTT; CDR3aa: CASSLSGQGAPLEAFF
j_gene: TRBJ1-3; abundance: NA; v_gene: TRBV5-5; d_gene: TRBD1; CDR3nt: TGTGCCAGCAGCTTACAGGGGGTCTCTGGAAACACCATATATTTT; CDR3aa: CASSLQGVSGNTIYF
j_gene: TRBJ1-1; abundance: NA; v_gene: TRBV29-1; d_gene: TRBD1; CDR3nt: TGCAGCGTCGTCCGACAGGGGGCTAACACTGAAGCTTTCTTT; CDR3aa: CSVVRQGANTEAFF
j_gene: TRBJ2-2; abundance: few; v_gene: TRBV6-5; d_gene: NA; CDR3nt: TGTGCCAGCGGGACTGGGTACACCGGGGAGCTGTTTTTT; CDR3aa: CASGTGYTGELFF
j_gene: TRBJ2-2; abundance: few; v_gene: TRBV7-2; d_gene: TRBD1; CDR3nt: TGTGCCAGCAGCGGCCGGACAGGGCCGGGGGAGCTGTTTTTT; CDR3aa: CASSGRTGPGELFF
j_gene: TRBJ2-6; abundance: many; v_gene: TRBV15; d_gene: NA; CDR3nt: TGTGCCACCAGCAGGGCCCAGGATGGGGCCAACGTCCTGACTTTC; CDR3aa: CATSRAQDGANVLTF
j_gene: TRBJ2-7; abundance: few; v_gene: TRBV6-6; d_gene: NA; CDR3nt: TGTGCCAGCAGTTACACCTATAACTACGAGCAGTACTTC; CDR3aa: CASSYTYNYEQYF
j_gene: TRBJ1-4; abundance: few; v_gene: TRBV15; d_gene: NA; CDR3nt: TGTGCCACCAGCAGAGTAGGCGTAGGTGAAAAACTGTTTTTT; CDR3aa: CATSRVGVGEKLFF
j_gene: TRBJ2-7; abundance: few; v_gene: TRBV4-2; d_gene: TRBD1; CDR3nt: TGTGCCAGCAGCCAAGATCCCACTTGGGGGACAGGGGCCTACGAGCAGTACTTC; CDR3aa: CASSQDPTWGTGAYEQYF
j_gene: TRBJ1-2; abundance: NA; v_gene: TRBV12-5; d_gene: NA; CDR3nt: TGTGCTAGTGATCAAGCACCAGGTAACTATGGCTACACCTTC; CDR3aa: CASDQAPGNYGYTF
j_gene: TRBJ1-6; abundance: NA; v_gene: TRBV4-1; d_gene: TRBD1; CDR3nt: TGCGCCAGCAGACCAGGGACAGGGGATAATTCACCCCTCCACTTT; CDR3aa: CASRPGTGDNSPLHF
j_gene: TRBJ2-5; abundance: many; v_gene: TRBV6-2/TRBV6-3; d_gene: NA; CDR3nt: TGTGCCAGCAGTCGAGGGAGTCAAGAGACCCAGTACTTC; CDR3aa: CASSRGSQETQYF
j_gene: TRBJ2-7; abundance: few; v_gene: TRBV27; d_gene: NA; CDR3nt: TGTGCCAGCATGCACAGGGTGAGCTCCTACGAGCAGTACTTC; CDR3aa: CASMHRVSSYEQYF
j_gene: TRBJ1-2; abundance: NA; v_gene: TRBV7-2; d_gene: NA; CDR3nt: TGTGCCAGCAGCTTAGCAGGAGCTAACTATGGCTACACCTTC; CDR3aa: CASSLAGANYGYTF
j_gene: TRBJ2-1; abundance: many; v_gene: TRBV28; d_gene: TRBD1; CDR3nt: TGTGCCAGCAGTTCCCCCGACAGGGACAAGCAGTTCTTC; CDR3aa: CASSSPDRDKQFF
j_gene: TRBJ2-7; abundance: few; v_gene: TRBV7-9; d_gene: TRBD1; CDR3nt: TGTGCCAGCAGCCCCGGACAGGTCCCAGTCGGGCAGTACTTC; CDR3aa: CASSPGQVPVGQYF
j_gene: TRBJ1-6; abundance: few; v_gene: TRBV7-6; d_gene: NA; CDR3nt: TGTGCCAGCAGCTATTCAGGGGATGGGAATTCACCCCTCCACTTT; CDR3aa: CASSYSGDGNSPLHF
j_gene: TRBJ2-2; abundance: few; v_gene: TRBV6-2/TRBV6-3; d_gene: NA; CDR3nt: TGTGCCAGCAGTTACTCCCAGCCCAGGGACCCCGGGGAGCTGTTTTTT; CDR3aa: CASSYSQPRDPGELFF
j_gene: TRBJ1-4; abundance: NA; v_gene: TRBV11-2; d_gene: NA; CDR3nt: TGTGCCAGCAGCCCGACCAGGGGCGGACCGGAAAAACTGTTTTTT; CDR3aa: CASSPTRGGPEKLFF
j_gene: TRBJ1-1; abundance: NA; v_gene: TRBV6-1; d_gene: TRBD1; CDR3nt: TGTGCCAGCAGTGAACCGGGACAGGGTGGATTTGAAGCTTTCTTT; CDR3aa: CASSEPGQGGFEAFF
j_gene: TRBJ2-5; abundance: NA; v_gene: TRBV5-5; d_gene: NA; CDR3nt: TGTGCCAGCAGCTTGGCAGCAAGAGAAGAGACCCAGTACTTC; CDR3aa: CASSLAAREETQYF
j_gene: TRBJ1-5; abundance: few; v_gene: TRBV12-3/TRBV12-4; d_gene: NA; CDR3nt: TGTGCCACCACAACGGGCGGTCAGCCCCAGCATTTT; CDR3aa: CATTTGGQPQHF
j_gene: TRBJ2-3; abundance: few; v_gene: TRBV28; d_gene: TRBD2; CDR3nt: TGTGCCAGCAGGGAGCGGGGCTATAGCACAGATACGCAGTATTTT; CDR3aa: CASRERGYSTDTQYF
j_gene: TRBJ1-2; abundance: many; v_gene: TRBV5-5; d_gene: TRBD1; CDR3nt: TGTGCCAGCAGCTCCTGGACAGGGACTAACTATGGCTACACCTTC; CDR3aa: CASSSWTGTNYGYTF
j_gene: TRBJ2-7; abundance: few; v_gene: TRBV21-1; d_gene: NA; CDR3nt: TGTGCCAGCAGCAAATGGAACAGGGGGCTAAGGGAGCAGTACTTC; CDR3aa: CASSKWNRGLREQYF
j_gene: TRBJ2-7; abundance: many; v_gene: TRBV6-5; d_gene: TRBD1; CDR3nt: TGTGCCAGCAGTGACGACAGGGGGGACTCCTACGAGCAGTACTTC; CDR3aa: CASSDDRGDSYEQYF
j_gene: TRBJ2-7; abundance: few; v_gene: TRBV9; d_gene: NA; CDR3nt: TGTGCCAGCAGCGTAGGAAGGGTTGGGGAGCAGTACTTC; CDR3aa: CASSVGRVGEQYF